One sample yielded the 15 T cell receptor beta chains listed below, sequenced in a study of lymphopenia after photon versus proton radiotherapy. The assay was immunoSEQ multiplex PCR, and TCRdb's table has in-frame clones only and misses some. The table lists fewer than 15,000 clones, 88% of them singletons. The starting material was peripheral blood, obtained from a patient treated with photon-based radiotherapy. Source of these receptors: a man aged 60 to 75 with pancreatic cancer.

This chain uses TRBV2 with TRBJ2-1; D unresolved. Between the trimmed V and J ends, which lost 6 bases and 2 bases, there was a span of 17 bases. Germline CDR1 is SNHLY and CDR2 is FYNNEI. There are 16 residues in the CDR3. The CDR3 loop is CASRVRHSNTYNEQFF. CDR3 DNA sequence: TGTGCCAGCAGAGTTCGACACTCTAATACCTACAATGAGCAGTTCTTC.

The CDR3 DNA sequence: TGTGCCTGGAGTTTGACGCGCTACGAGCAGTACTTC. Translated, it gives CAWSLTRYEQYF. The chain joins TRBV30 to TRBJ2-7; D is undetermined. The CDR3 is 12 amino acids. Trimming took off 2 bases at V and 3 bases at J, with 8 bases between the two ends. From germline, CDR1 is GTSNPN and CDR2 SVGIG (reference sequence).

In its sample, this clone was seen once. V gene TRBV27 combines with J gene TRBJ2-1, with TRBD1 identical over 8 bases. Germline-derived CDR1 and CDR2 are MNHEY and SMNVEV (reference sequence). The CDR3 sequence is 15 residues long. With V trimmed by 5 bases and J by 7 bases, 10 bases remained unmatched. The CDR3 loop reads CASSPRTGWENEQFF. CDR3 DNA sequence: TGTGCCAGCAGTCCCCGGACAGGGTGGGAGAATGAGCAGTTCTTC.

The V and J genes are TRBV6-1 and TRBJ2-1, with D hard to call. Germline lookup yields CDR1 MNHNS and CDR2 SASEGT. The CDR3 contains 10 residues. Deletions cut 0 bases from V and 14 bases from J, with 5 bases between. The CDR3 DNA sequence: TGTGCCAGCAGTGAAGCGAATGAGTTCTTC. Its translation: CASSEANEFF.

The chain has TRBV10-3 and TRBJ2-5, with 7 bases matching TRBD2. The ends lost 3 bases at V and 5 bases at J; junction bases unmatched: 6. Germline V gene data show CDR1 as ENHRY and CDR2 as SYGVKD. CDR3 size: 14 residues. CDR3 DNA sequence: TGTGCCATCAGTGACCCTAGCGGAGAGGAGACCCAGTACTTC. Its protein product is CAISDPSGEETQYF.

CDR3 in DNA: TGTGCCAGCAGCCCTGGGACTAGCGGGGGGGCGGATGAGCAGTTCTTC. It codes for CASSPGTSGGADEQFF. The chain is built from TRBV7-9 and TRBJ2-1; 16 bases line up with TRBD2. Germline V CDR1 and CDR2: SEHNR, FQNEAQ (reference sequence). V trimming: 5 bases; J trimming: 8 bases; junction bases outside the gene matches: 6. This CDR3 is built from 16 residues.

The gene calls are TRBV19 and TRBJ1-5; D gene unclear. V lost 4 bases and J 4 bases, leaving 20 bases between the germline ends. CDR3 length: 17 residues. Germline CDR1 and CDR2: LNHDA and SQIVND (reference sequence). In nucleotides, the CDR3 is TGTGCCAGTAGTAAAATCCCCCTGGGGAGCCTTAATCAGCCCCAGCATTTT. Translating it yields CASSKIPLGSLNQPQHF.

The rearrangement links TRBV4-2 to TRBJ2-1, with D hard to call. Trimming stripped 1 base from V and 8 bases from J, with 3 bases between. The CDR3 runs to 11 residues. Germline values: CDR1 LGHNA, CDR2 YNFKEQ. The CDR3 region has the DNA TGTGCCAGCAGCCAAGGGTATGAGCAGTTCTTC. Its protein is CASSQGYEQFF.

V gene TRBV15 combines with J gene TRBJ2-7; D gene unclear. V lost 1 base, J lost 4 bases, and 14 bases lay in between. From germline, CDR1 is LNHNV and CDR2 YYDKDF (reference sequence). The CDR3 runs 15 residues. The CDR3 coding sequence is TGTGCCACCAGCAGAGGGTCAGAGACCCTATACGAGCAGTACTTC. Translated, it gives CATSRGSETLYEQYF.

V gene TRBV10-3 combines with J gene TRBJ1-2; TRBD1 matches 9 bases. Trimming cost V 2 bases and J 8 bases; bases outside gene matches: 3. The CDR3 has 13 amino acids. Germline V gene data show CDR1 as ENHRY and CDR2 as SYGVKD. CDR3 sequence: CAISETGGVGYTF. The CDR3 region has the DNA TGTGCCATCAGTGAGACAGGGGGCGTCGGCTACACCTTC.

The chain carries TRBV7-3 and TRBJ1-1; 7 nucleotides match TRBD1. With 5 bases clipped from V and 2 bases from J, the junction kept 5 bases outside the gene matches. Looked up from germline, CDR1 is SGHTA and CDR2 is FQGTGA. The length of the CDR3 is 14 residues. The CDR3 region has the DNA TGTGCCAGCAGCGAAGGGGGCCTCAACACTGAAGCTTTCTTT. This gives the protein CASSEGGLNTEAFF.

The V gene is TRBV30, the J gene TRBJ2-1; 7 nucleotides align to TRBD1. The germline gives CDR1 GTSNPN, CDR2 SVGIG (reference sequence). V lost 6 bases to trimming and J lost 0 bases; unmatched junction nucleotides: 2. CDR3 length: 13 residues. CDR3: CACSGGSYNEQFF. The CDR3 nucleotides are TGTGCCTGTTCAGGGGGCTCCTACAATGAGCAGTTCTTC.

The rearrangement joins TRBV30 to TRBJ1-5, with D unresolved. Trimming removed 1 base at V and 7 bases at J, with 23 bases between. In germline, CDR1 is GTSNPN, CDR2 SVGIG (reference sequence). The CDR3 is made up of 17 amino acids. This chain's CDR3 is CAWSAKWSGSRLQPQHF. The CDR3 DNA is TGTGCCTGGAGTGCGAAGTGGTCTGGGTCTAGACTCCAGCCCCAGCATTTT.

This clone appeared a single time. The rearrangement uses TRBV18 and TRBJ2-3; D might be TRBD2 (6 bases). Germline CDR1 KGHSH, CDR2 LQKENI. This CDR3 spans 18 amino acids. V lost 3 bases, J lost 0 bases, and 19 bases lay in between. CDR3 residues: CASSPRGPRGPSTDTQYF. The CDR3 nucleotides read TGTGCCAGCTCACCTCGAGGACCGCGGGGTCCTAGCACAGATACGCAGTATTTT.

The V gene is TRBV7-2, the J gene TRBJ1-3, with D maybe TRBD1 (6 bases). Germline lookup yields CDR1 SGHTA and CDR2 FQGNSA. The CDR3 totals 16 residues. Trimming removed 3 bases from V and 4 bases from J, with 16 bases in between. The CDR3 DNA reads as TGTGCCAGCAGCTTCGAGGGGGGATTGGGAGGAAACACCATATATTTT. Its translation: CASSFEGGLGGNTIYF.